This is a list of T cell receptor beta chains from one sample in a study of blood T cell repertoires in COVID-19. Data came from immunoSEQ multiplex PCR; TCRdb stores just in-frame clones and leaves some out. The sample holds hundreds of thousands of clones, about 85% seen once. The source material was PBMCs or T cells enriched from blood (not recorded which). The receptors derive from a woman in her forties or fifties who had recovered from COVID-19. The conserved cysteine and the conserved F or W are not part of the CDR3 here. Each record gives: V gene, J gene, CDR3 protein.

TRBV5-6	TRBJ2-2	ASSPGLAGWTGELF
TRBV5-5	TRBJ1-6	ASSLMERAGKAPLH
TRBV5-4	TRBJ2-5	ASSLAGTKIQETQY
TRBV7-3	TRBJ2-2	ASSRLSGGPGELF
TRBV18	TRBJ1-1	ASSPPSRGTEAF
TRBV7-3	TRBJ2-7	ASSSNGGAYEQY
TRBV19	TRBJ2-7	ASSQSPGTAEQY
TRBV19	TRBJ1-5	ASSGRASSNQPQH
TRBV18	TRBJ2-7	ASSPGQSSYEQY
TRBV2	TRBJ1-3	ASSFQLAGSGNTIY
TRBV27	TRBJ1-1	ASRLRGGPGNTEAF
TRBV7-9	TRBJ1-2	ASIRTGDRNPYGYT
TRBV7-9	TRBJ2-5	ASSTSGGRETQY
TRBV5-1	TRBJ2-1	ASSLDVGPYNEQF
TRBV27	TRBJ2-1	ASLPTGVPYNEQF